The 18 T cell receptor beta chains listed next were all sequenced from one sample in a study of cytomegalovirus exposure and HLA in healthy donors. 60 Vbeta and 13 Jbeta primers were used in PCR. Profiled with immunoSEQ multiplex PCR; TCRdb holds only in-frame clones, not every one. The sample contains roughly 100,000 clones, 65% to 80% of which appear only once. The sample consisted of PBMCs. The receptors were sampled from a male donor in good health and CMV-seropositive.

The chain is built from TRBV7-9 and TRBJ2-1; D call uncertain. V shed 0 bases and J shed 4 bases, with 10 bases lying between them. CDR3 length: 15 amino acids. CDR1 and CDR2 (germline): SEHNR, FQNEAQ (reference sequence). CDR3 in amino acids: CASSLATLTYNEQFF. DNA of the CDR3: TGTGCCAGCAGCTTAGCGACATTAACTTACAATGAGCAGTTCTTC. Full variable domain (outside the CDR3, taken from reference TRBV7-9 and TRBJ2-1): DTGVSQNPRHKITKRGQNVTFRCDPISEHNRLYWYRQTLGQGPEFLTYFQNEAQLEKSRLLSDRFSAERPKGSFSTLEIQRTEQGDSAMYLCASSLATLTYNEQFFGPGTRLTVL.

This clone was seen at least ten times. V is TRBV7-9 and J is TRBJ1-4; D unclear. The germline gives CDR1 SEHNR, CDR2 FQNEAQ (reference sequence). The ends were cut back, 1 base at V and 14 bases at J, with 14 bases in the middle. This CDR3 spans 13 amino acids. In nucleotides, the CDR3 is TGTGCCAGCAGCTTAGTAGTGTCTGATGTTCTGTTTTTT. This sequence encodes CASSLVVSDVLFF.

The chain has TRBV5-1 and TRBJ1-1; D gene unclear. The CDR3 sequence is 12 residues long. Deletions cut 0 bases from V and 11 bases from J, with 11 bases between. Germline-derived CDR1 and CDR2 are SGHRS and YFSETQ. As DNA, the CDR3 is TGCGCCAGCAGCTTGGACAGCTTTGTGGCTTTCTTT. This translates into CASSLDSFVAFF.

This clone was counted a few times. The rearrangement links TRBV6-5 to TRBJ1-2, with D possibly TRBD1 on 6 matching bases. V lost 6 bases and J 2 bases, leaving 10 bases between the germline ends. The CDR3 is made up of 13 amino acids. Germline V gene sequence: CDR1 MNHEY, CDR2 SVGAGI. CDR3 loop: CASSGTGNYGYTF. CDR3 nucleotide sequence: TGTGCCAGCAGCGGAACAGGGAACTATGGCTACACCTTC.

J is TRBJ1-1 and V is TRBV11-1; D remains unclear. Trimming pared 7 bases from V and 8 bases from J, leaving 14 bases between. Germline V gene data show CDR1 as SGHAT and CDR2 as FQDESV (reference sequence). The CDR3 spans 12 residues. The CDR3 DNA reads TGTGCCAGCACACCGGGGTTTGGCGAAGCTTTCTTT. Protein product: CASTPGFGEAFF.

The chain uses TRBV28 and TRBJ2-7; a weak D match, TRBD2 (5 bases). Looked up from germline, CDR1 is MDHEN and CDR2 is SYDVKM. V was trimmed by 6 bases and J by 4 bases, leaving 16 bases between them. This CDR3 contains 14 residues. CDR3 sequence (DNA): TGTGCCAGCAGGCCGGGGAATCAGTTGTACGAGCAGTACTTC. Amino acids: CASRPGNQLYEQYF.

This clone was detected only once. V gene TRBV27 combines with J gene TRBJ2-3; TRBD2 matches 14 bases. The CDR3 is 19 residues long. From germline, CDR1 is MNHEY and CDR2 SMNVEV (reference sequence). Unmatched junction bases numbered 9, after V lost 0 bases and J lost 4 bases. The CDR3 reads CASSLSQGTSGGSPDTQYF. In DNA, the CDR3 is TGTGCCAGCAGTTTATCCCAGGGGACTAGCGGGGGTTCTCCAGATACGCAGTATTTT.

The chain couples TRBV6-5 to TRBJ2-5, with D possibly matching TRBD1 (6 bases). This CDR3 has 15 amino acids. With 5 bases removed from V and 2 bases from J, the gap between germline ends came to 15 bases. From germline, CDR1 is MNHEY and CDR2 SVGAGI. The CDR3 reads CASSTPRDKQETQYF. In nucleotides, the CDR3 is TGTGCCAGCAGTACTCCCCGGGACAAGCAAGAGACCCAGTACTTC.

There are a few counts of this clone. This chain joins TRBV29-1 and TRBJ2-3, with no clear D. V gave up 6 bases and J gave up 2 bases, with 9 bases separating them. Germline V gene lookup returns CDR1 SQVTM and CDR2 ANQGSEA. The CDR3 is 12 residues long. This chain's CDR3 is CSVVQNTDTQYF. CDR3 DNA: TGCAGCGTAGTCCAGAACACAGATACGCAGTATTTT.

V and J are TRBV29-1 and TRBJ2-2, with TRBD2 identical over 8 bases. The trim removed 6 bases at V and 1 base at J, leaving 4 bases unmatched. Germline CDR1 reads SQVTM; CDR2 reads ANQGSEA. The CDR3 extends over 14 amino acids. CDR3 nucleotides: TGCAGCGTCGAGACTAGCGAGAACACCGGGGAGCTGTTTTTT. Translation gives CSVETSENTGELFF.

Written as DNA, the CDR3 is TGTGCCAGCAGCATCGTCCCGGGACAGCGAAGGGAGTACGAGCAGTACTTC. Translated, it gives CASSIVPGQRREYEQYF. The J gene is TRBJ2-7, the V gene TRBV5-4; TRBD1 matches at 7 bases. With 4 bases clipped from V and 4 bases from J, the junction kept 17 bases outside the gene matches. CDR3 size: 17 residues. CDR1 is SGHNT, CDR2 YYREEE, per germline (reference sequence). Complete variable domain (other parts from reference TRBV5-4 and TRBJ2-7): ETGVTQSPTHLIKTRGQQVTLRCSSQSGHNTVSWYQQALGQGPQFIFQYYREEENGRGNFPPRFSGLQFPNYSSELNVNALELDDSALYLCASSIVPGQRREYEQYFGPGTRLTVT.

The chain uses TRBV2 and TRBJ2-7; no reliable D call. Germline CDR1 and CDR2: SNHLY and FYNNEI. CDR3 length: 14 residues. Trimming shortened V by 5 bases and J by 4 bases, and 15 bases separated the two germline ends. The CDR3 is CASSPRPGNYEQYF. The CDR3 coding sequence is TGTGCCAGCAGTCCCAGGCCCGGAAATTACGAGCAGTACTTC. Drawing the rest from reference TRBV2 and TRBJ2-7, the complete variable domain is EPEVTQTPSHQVTQMGQEVILRCVPISNHLYFYWYRQILGQKVEFLVSFYNNEISEKSEIFDDQFSVERPDGSNFTLKIRSTKLEDSAMYFCASSPRPGNYEQYFGPGTRLTVT.

This clone was seen a handful of times. The chain recombines TRBV9 with TRBJ1-1; possible D gene TRBD1, 5 bases. This CDR3 has 14 residues. Germline V CDR1 and CDR2: SGDLS, YYNGEE. The V end was cut by 3 bases, the J end by 4 bases, with 13 bases between. The DNA for the CDR3 is TGTGCCAGCAGCGCAACCTCAGGGCTCACTGAAGCTTTCTTT. It specifies CASSATSGLTEAFF. Full variable domain (remainder filled in from reference TRBV9 and TRBJ1-1): DSGVTQTPKHLITATGQRVTLRCSPRSGDLSVYWYQQSLDQGLQFLIQYYNGEERAKGNILERFSAQQFPDLHSELNLSSLELGDSALYFCASSATSGLTEAFFGQGTRLTVV.

The genes are TRBV7-2 and TRBJ2-1; 10 bases line up with TRBD2. CDR1 and CDR2 from the germline V gene are SGHTA and FQGNSA. This CDR3 region has 15 residues. V trimming: 5 bases; J trimming: 6 bases; junction bases outside the gene matches: 7. The CDR3 here is CASSPMASGSNEQFF. In DNA form, the CDR3 reads TGTGCCAGCAGCCCCATGGCTAGCGGGAGCAATGAGCAGTTCTTC.

This chain uses TRBV18 with TRBJ2-5; 7 bases match TRBD1. Germline V lookup: CDR1 KGHSH, CDR2 LQKENI. Losses at the gene ends were 5 bases for V and 1 base for J; bases not matched to a gene: 4. The CDR3 is 14 amino acids. This CDR3 reads CASSATGPQETQYF. In DNA form, the CDR3 reads TGTGCCAGCTCAGCGACAGGGCCCCAAGAGACCCAGTACTTC.

This clone occurred a few times. The chain carries TRBV9 and TRBJ2-1; a possible D gene is TRBD1 (5 bases). There are 15 residues in the CDR3. The V and J ends lost 0 bases and 0 bases respectively, with 7 bases between them. Germline values: CDR1 SGDLS, CDR2 YYNGEE. The CDR3 here is CASSVGGISYNEQFF. CDR3 coding DNA: TGTGCCAGCAGCGTAGGGGGCATCTCCTACAATGAGCAGTTCTTC.

V gene TRBV9 combines with J gene TRBJ1-1, with 9 bases aligning to TRBD1. This CDR3 is 14 amino acids long. CDR1 is SGDLS and CDR2 is YYNGEE in the germline V gene. Trimming cost V 0 bases and J 5 bases; bases outside gene matches: 2. Here the CDR3 DNA reads TGTGCCAGCAGCGTAGTGACAGGGGGGACTGAAGCTTTCTTT. Protein sequence: CASSVVTGGTEAFF. The variable domain in full, completed from reference TRBV9 and TRBJ1-1, reads DSGVTQTPKHLITATGQRVTLRCSPRSGDLSVYWYQQSLDQGLQFLIQYYNGEERAKGNILERFSAQQFPDLHSELNLSSLELGDSALYFCASSVVTGGTEAFFGQGTRLTVV.

This clone appeared a few times. The gene calls are TRBV15 and TRBJ1-2; D uncertain. Germline values: CDR1 LNHNV, CDR2 YYDKDF (reference sequence). V lost 8 bases, J lost 1 base, and 14 bases lay in between. There are 14 residues in the CDR3. In DNA, the CDR3 is TGTGCCACCGGATCGACTGACTTTAACTATGGCTACACCTTC. Its protein is CATGSTDFNYGYTF.